The next 30 T cell receptor beta chains were all read from a single sample in a study of T cell repertoires in cytomegalovirus infection. TCRdb processed the reads anew with MiXCR; each CDR3 protein has one entry. The table shows around 740,000 distinct CDR3 sequences, with roughly 36% occurring only once. The source material was PBMCs. The receptors shown here come from a human donor in good health (CMV status not recorded). Some clones in this sample may be carry-over from other donors' samples.

This clonotype came up a few times. This sequence joins TRBV6-2 or TRBV6-3 and TRBJ2-3; maybe TRBD2 (5 bases). Between the trimmed V and J ends, which lost 6 bases and 1 base, there was a span of 14 bases. The germline CDR1 and CDR2 sequences are MNHEY and SVGEGT. There are 15 residues in the CDR3. The chain's CDR3 is CASRGVGRGTDTQYF. The CDR3 nucleotides are TGTGCCAGCAGGGGAGTCGGCCGGGGCACAGATACGCAGTATTTT.

This clonotype was seen a few times. The CDR3 loop is CASSPLGFNEKLFF. CDR3 bases: TGTGCCAGCAGCCCGCTGGGATTTAATGAAAAACTGTTTTTT. The V call is TRBV12-3 or TRBV12-4, the J call TRBJ1-4; D remains unclear. V was clipped by 6 bases and J by 4 bases, with 12 bases between them. The CDR3 totals 14 residues.

The chain couples TRBV7-8 to TRBJ2-3, with 10 bases lining up with TRBD2. This CDR3 has 16 amino acids. The germline V gene has CDR1 SGHVS and CDR2 FQNEAQ. The V segment lost 1 base and the J segment 2 bases; nucleotides outside the gene matches: 3. The CDR3 protein is CASSLETSGDTDTQYF. In DNA, the CDR3 is TGTGCCAGCAGCTTAGAAACTAGCGGGGACACAGATACGCAGTATTTT.

V and J are TRBV7-2 and TRBJ2-5, with 9 bases aligning to TRBD2. This CDR3 contains 15 residues. Germline CDR1 and CDR2: SGHTA and FQGNSA. Unmatched junction bases numbered 4, after V lost 3 bases and J lost 2 bases. The CDR3 protein is CASSLGGLAQETQYF. The CDR3 nucleotides are TGTGCCAGCAGCTTGGGGGGACTAGCTCAAGAGACCCAGTACTTC.

This chain uses TRBV10-2 with TRBJ2-1; 7 nucleotides line up with TRBD2. Germline lookup yields CDR1 WSHSY and CDR2 SAAADI. The CDR3 runs 14 residues. Trimming at V came to 6 bases and at J to 4 bases, leaving 6 bases not matched to a gene. This chain's CDR3 is CASSGRRGYNEQFF. DNA of the CDR3: TGCGCCAGCAGCGGACGGCGGGGGTACAATGAGCAGTTCTTC.

This clonotype was counted a few times. Here the CDR3 DNA reads TGCAGCGTTGGGGCAGGGCTAAGCTACGAGCAGTACTTC. This encodes CSVGAGLSYEQYF. This chain connects TRBV29-1 to TRBJ2-7; TRBD1 might be the D (5 bases). The CDR3 has 13 amino acids. The V gene lost 4 bases and the J gene lost 3 bases, with 13 bases spanning the gap. Germline loops: CDR1 SQVTM, CDR2 ANQGSEA.

Notes on this clonotype: A much larger clone sits a single nucleotide away, making a read error possible. The CDR3 end shows no conserved phenylalanine or tryptophan, and so a read error is likely. This chain connects TRBV7-2 to TRBJ1-6, with a possible D match to TRBD1 (5 bases). The V gene's germline CDR1 is SGHTA and CDR2 FQGNSA. The CDR3 sequence is 17 residues long. V was trimmed by 0 bases and J by 5 bases, leaving 14 bases between them. Written as DNA, the CDR3 is TGTGCCAGCAGCTTAGCGGCCAGGGCGCAAAATAATTCACCCCTCCACTCT. Translating gives CASSLAARAQNNSPLHS.

The chain recombines TRBV5-6 with TRBJ2-1; 8 bases match TRBD2. The V gene's germline CDR1 is SGHDT and CDR2 YYEEEE. There are 20 residues in the CDR3. V was clipped by 0 bases and J by 5 bases; unmatched bases: 19. The CDR3 loop is CASSLDVIGYAGGADNEQFF. In DNA, the CDR3 is TGTGCCAGCAGCTTGGACGTCATTGGTTATGCGGGGGGCGCGGACAATGAGCAGTTCTTC.

This chain uses TRBV11-1 with TRBJ2-1; perhaps TRBD1 as D (7 bases). The CDR3 sequence is 16 residues long. The germline V gene encodes CDR1 SGHAT and CDR2 FQDESV (reference sequence). V lost 3 bases and J lost 3, with 15 bases in between. The CDR3 DNA is TGTGCCAGCAGCTTCCGACAGGGAGGTTTCTACAATGAGCAGTTCTTC. Translated: CASSFRQGGFYNEQFF.

V is TRBV4-1 and J is TRBJ1-1; TRBD1 matches at 8 bases. J was trimmed by 0 bases and V by 0 bases; bases with no gene match: 9. Germline CDR1 MGHRA, CDR2 YSYEKL. The CDR3 loop spans 18 amino acids. CDR3 nucleotides: TGCGCCAGCAGCCAAGAGAGAGACAGGGGTGCCATGAACACTGAAGCTTTCTTT. Translating it yields CASSQERDRGAMNTEAFF.

This sequence joins TRBV6-5 and TRBJ1-3; 10 nucleotides match TRBD1. The CDR3 totals 14 residues. Germline lookup yields CDR1 MNHEY and CDR2 SVGAGI. With V trimmed by 2 bases and J by 7 bases, 2 bases remained unmatched. CDR3 sequence reads: CASSYQGQGNTIYF. The CDR3 DNA sequence: TGTGCCAGCAGTTACCAGGGACAGGGGAACACCATATATTTT.

This clonotype was seen more than once but under ten times. This chain joins TRBV5-8 and TRBJ1-1; no clear D gene. The V gene lost 2 bases and the J gene lost 7 bases, with 15 bases spanning the gap. The germline V gene encodes CDR1 SGHTS and CDR2 YDEGEE. The CDR3 sequence is 14 residues long. The CDR3 sequence: CASSFSRTLGEAFF. CDR3 DNA sequence: TGTGCCAGCAGCTTTAGCCGAACCCTCGGTGAAGCTTTCTTT.

J is TRBJ1-2 and V is TRBV12-3 or TRBV12-4; the D gene is possibly TRBD1 (6 bases). Trimming took off 5 bases at V and 7 bases at J, with 14 bases between the two ends. There are 13 residues in the CDR3. CDR3 loop: CASSPRTVFGYTF. The DNA for the CDR3 is TGTGCCAGCAGTCCCAGGACAGTTTTTGGCTACACCTTC.

Note on this clonotype: Since a much larger clone is just one base distant, this may be a read error. This sequence joins TRBV6-6 and TRBJ2-7, with 7 bases lining up with TRBD2. The CDR3 loop spans 13 amino acids. The trim removed 11 bases at V and 7 bases at J, leaving 14 bases unmatched. Germline V gene data show CDR1 as MNHNY and CDR2 as SVGAGI (reference sequence). As DNA, the CDR3 is TGTGCCCGCCGCGGGGCGGGAGATCTGGAGCAGTACTTC. It encodes CARRGAGDLEQYF.

The CDR3 DNA reads as TGTGCTACGACCCAGGGAGGTACAGATACGCAGTATTTT. It yields the protein CATTQGGTDTQYF. The chain has TRBV28 and TRBJ2-3; D might be TRBD2 (6 bases). Germline loops: CDR1 MDHEN, CDR2 SYDVKM. This CDR3 is 13 amino acids long.

V and J are TRBV27 and TRBJ1-5; D remains unclear. V lost 5 bases and J 0 bases, leaving 11 bases between the germline ends. This CDR3 comprises 15 residues. Germline values: CDR1 MNHEY, CDR2 SMNVEV (reference sequence). The CDR3 loop is CASSPYSYSNQPQHF. The CDR3 nucleotides read TGTGCCAGCAGTCCCTACAGCTATAGCAATCAGCCCCAGCATTTT.

This chain joins TRBV6-1 and TRBJ2-5, with D unclear. The germline gives CDR1 MNHNS, CDR2 SASEGT. The V end lost 6 bases, the J end lost 5 bases, and 16 bases lay between the germline ends. This CDR3 contains 14 residues. The CDR3 DNA is TGTGCCAGCAGCCCGACGGGCCGATGGGAGACCCAGTACTTC. This translates into CASSPTGRWETQYF.

The table lists this clonotype with a few counts. The chain is built from TRBV7-9 and TRBJ1-2; 10 nucleotides line up with TRBD1. The CDR3 is 14 amino acids. CDR1 and CDR2 from the germline V gene are SEHNR and FQNEAQ (reference sequence). The ends lost 5 bases at V and 7 bases at J; junction bases unmatched: 7. Here the CDR3 reads CASSRDRGGGGYTF. CDR3 DNA: TGTGCCAGCAGCCGGGACAGGGGAGGAGGTGGCTACACCTTC.

This clonotype was recorded at least ten times. V and J are TRBV6-1 and TRBJ1-1; D remains ambiguous. CDR3 length equals 16 residues. Germline lookup yields CDR1 MNHNS and CDR2 SASEGT. Trimming pared 6 bases from V and 0 bases from J, leaving 17 bases between. CDR3 DNA sequence: TGTGCCAGCAGGGCCAGGACGGGCACAATGAACACTGAAGCTTTCTTT. Protein product: CASRARTGTMNTEAFF.

The chain joins TRBV27 to TRBJ2-5; 7 nucleotides line up with TRBD2. The CDR3 length is 14 residues. The germline gives CDR1 MNHEY, CDR2 SMNVEV (reference sequence). The junction had 9 bases not matched to a gene; V was cut back by 5 bases and J by 6 bases. In DNA form, the CDR3 reads TGTGCCAGCAGTAGCATTGGGGGGGGGAAGACCCAGTACTTC. Residues: CASSSIGGGKTQYF.

This clonotype was detected a few times. The CDR3 DNA reads TGTGCCAGCAGTTTAAGGGCAGGGGTCTCTTACGAGCAGTACTTC. Translated: CASSLRAGVSYEQYF. This chain links TRBV28 with TRBJ2-7, with D possibly TRBD1 on 6 matching bases. Germline V gives CDR1 MDHEN, CDR2 SYDVKM. The CDR3 covers 15 residues. Deletions cut 2 bases from V and 4 bases from J, with 15 bases between.

The rearrangement links TRBV28 to TRBJ2-7; either TRBD1 or TRBD2 may supply D (5 bases each). The CDR3 consists of 15 residues. The V gene's germline CDR1 is MDHEN and CDR2 SYDVKM. Between the trimmed V and J ends, which lost 3 bases and 5 bases, there was a span of 17 bases. The CDR3 coding sequence is TGTGCCAGCAGTTTGCCGGGGCCAGGGCGGGACGAGCAGTACTTC. Protein sequence: CASSLPGPGRDEQYF.

This clonotype was seen a few times. The chain combines TRBV7-8 with TRBJ1-1; unclear D gene. The CDR3 consists of 14 residues. CDR1 is SGHVS, CDR2 FQNEAQ, per germline. V lost 1 base and J 1 base, leaving 7 bases between the germline ends. CDR3 nucleotides: TGTGCCAGCAGCTTAGACGCGGGGAACACTGAAGCTTTCTTT. Its protein is CASSLDAGNTEAFF.

This clonotype was counted a few times. This rearrangement joins TRBV20-1 to TRBJ2-2, with 7 bases identical to TRBD2. CDR1 is DFQATT and CDR2 is SNEGSKA in the germline V gene (reference sequence). The CDR3 runs 17 residues. J gave up 8 bases and V 3 bases, and 18 bases lay outside the gene matches. In DNA, the CDR3 is TGCAGTGCTAGGGATCTCCGCGGGAGTCCCCCCGAGGGGGAGCTGTTTTTT. Protein sequence: CSARDLRGSPPEGELFF.

The chain joins TRBV7-2 to TRBJ2-1; possible D gene TRBD1, 6 bases. Germline CDR1 reads SGHTA; CDR2 reads FQGNSA. The germline V and J ends were trimmed by 1 base and 4 bases, with 14 bases remaining between them. The CDR3 is made up of 16 amino acids. The DNA of the CDR3 is TGTGCCAGCAGCTTAGATCCTACTAGGGGGTACAATGAGCAGTTCTTC. The encoded protein is CASSLDPTRGYNEQFF.

The table lists this clonotype with a few counts. The V and J genes are TRBV7-8 and TRBJ2-1, with D possibly TRBD2 on 5 matching bases. In germline, CDR1 is SGHVS, CDR2 FQNEAQ. CDR3 length: 15 amino acids. V lost 1 base to trimming and J lost 2 bases, with 9 bases between them. CDR3 sequence (DNA): TGTGCCAGCAGCTTAGGGGGAGTAACCTACAATGAGCAGTTCTTC. Residues: CASSLGGVTYNEQFF.

The chain combines TRBV5-5 with TRBJ1-6, with a possible D match to TRBD1 (5 bases). Germline CDR1 reads SGHKS; CDR2 reads YYEKEE (reference sequence). V lost 4 bases and J 6 bases, leaving 11 bases between the germline ends. This CDR3 has 14 amino acids. The CDR3 loop reads CASSQQVINSPLHF. CDR3 nucleotides: TGTGCCAGCAGCCAACAGGTGATTAATTCACCCCTCCACTTT. Full variable domain (missing parts from reference TRBV5-5 and TRBJ1-6): DAGVTQSPTHLIKTRGQQVTLRCSPISGHKSVSWYQQVLGQGPQFIFQYYEKEERGRGNFPDRFSARQFPNYSSELNVNALLLGDSALYLCASSQQVINSPLHFGNGTRLTVT.

V is TRBV28 and J is TRBJ1-1; D not resolved. The CDR3 consists of 14 residues. V was clipped by 1 base and J by 1 base, with 7 bases between them. The germline gives CDR1 MDHEN, CDR2 SYDVKM. This chain's CDR3 is CASSLSFANTEAFF. CDR3 nucleotide sequence: TGTGCCAGCAGTTTATCCTTCGCGAACACTGAAGCTTTCTTT.

On this clonotype itself: A read error may be the cause here, since a much bigger clone is one base away. The chain employs TRBV27 and TRBJ1-2; 10 positions match TRBD1. Germline CDR1 reads MNHEY; CDR2 reads SMNVEV (reference sequence). The CDR3 totals 14 residues. V was clipped by 6 bases and J by 6 bases; unmatched bases: 7. In DNA form, the CDR3 reads TGTGCCAGCAGACGGGACAGGGGATCGGATGGCTACACCTTC. This translates into CASRRDRGSDGYTF.

This sequence joins TRBV19 and TRBJ2-7; 9 positions match TRBD1. The V gene's germline CDR1 is LNHDA and CDR2 SQIVND (reference sequence). The CDR3 totals 14 residues. The J segment lost 6 bases and the V segment lost 5 bases, leaving 8 bases of the junction unmatched. The CDR3 sequence: CASSYRDRVAEQYF. The DNA of the CDR3 is TGTGCCAGTAGTTACCGGGACAGGGTCGCCGAGCAGTACTTC.